These 19 T cell receptor beta chains came from one sample sequenced in a study of T cell repertoires in cytomegalovirus infection (dated by TCRdb to the late 2010s). The treatment or condition label, as the study defines it: in vitro stimulation with specific CMV peptide epitopes to enrich CMV-specific T cells. Instrument on record: Illumina HiSeq 1500. TCRdb reanalyzed the raw reads on its own, using fastp at Q25 for trimming and MiXCR for clone calling, and kept in-frame beta chains. Rows merge per CDR3 protein into single entries with the most common DNA and genes. The table for this sample lists about a million distinct CDR3 sequences; more than 25% of them were counted only once. The ten biggest clones cover more than 12% of the sample. Their specific antigens are unknown. The material was cultured CD8+ T cells from PBMCs, obtained from culture after CMV antigen stimulation. The receptors derive from a human donor in good health (CMV status not recorded). Some clones in this sample may be carry-over from other donors' samples.

There are a few counts of this clonotype. The rearrangement uses TRBV2 and TRBJ2-3; D unclear. Trimming shortened V by 0 bases and J by 2 bases, and 9 bases separated the two germline ends. Per the germline V gene, CDR1 is SNHLY and CDR2 is FYNNEI. The length of the CDR3 is 15 residues. The CDR3 DNA is TGTGCCAGCAGTGAAGCGATACGGGTCACAGATACGCAGTATTTT. Its protein is CASSEAIRVTDTQYF.

This clonotype was observed many times. The V call is TRBV7-6, the J call TRBJ2-2, with 11 positions matching TRBD2. Trimming at V came to 1 base and at J to 4 bases, leaving 11 bases not matched to a gene. The CDR3 length is 19 residues. The germline gives CDR1 SGHVS, CDR2 FNYEAQ. This CDR3 is CASSLDIAGGPSGTGELFF. The CDR3, as DNA: TGTGCCAGCAGCTTAGATATAGCGGGGGGGCCGAGTGGCACCGGGGAGCTGTTTTTT.

In this sample, this clonotype turned up a few times. This rearrangement joins TRBV6-6 to TRBJ1-5, with D perhaps matching TRBD1 (6 bases). This CDR3 region has 15 residues. Trimming cost V 6 bases and J 5 bases, with 17 bases left between them. Germline V CDR1 and CDR2: MNHNY, SVGAGI (reference sequence). The DNA of the CDR3 is TGTGCCAGCAGGCCACAGGGTGCACTTTATCAGCCCCAGCATTTT. Amino acids: CASRPQGALYQPQHF.

This clonotype was seen more than once but under ten times. For the CDR3, the DNA is TGTGCCACCAGCACCCCGAGGAATAGCGGGGCTAGCACAGATACGCAGTATTTT. Translating gives CATSTPRNSGASTDTQYF. The chain combines TRBV15 with TRBJ2-3; 8 bases match TRBD2. The germline V gene encodes CDR1 LNHNV and CDR2 YYDKDF (reference sequence). This CDR3 comprises 18 residues. The V and J ends lost 4 bases and 0 bases, in that order; junction bases with no gene match: 12.

There are a few counts of this clonotype. The chain carries TRBV6-1 and TRBJ2-7; 12 bases agree with TRBD2. Germline CDR1 reads MNHNS; CDR2 reads SASEGT. V lost 5 bases to trimming and J lost 2 bases; unmatched junction nucleotides: 4. The CDR3 has 15 amino acids. The CDR3 spells CASSPASGGAYEQYF. The CDR3 DNA is TGTGCCAGCAGTCCGGCTAGCGGGGGGGCCTACGAGCAGTACTTC.

This chain joins TRBV18 and TRBJ2-7; D is possibly TRBD1 (5 bases). Germline loops: CDR1 KGHSH, CDR2 LQKENI. The length of the CDR3 is 14 residues. Trimming removed 3 bases from V and 5 bases from J, with 14 bases in between. The DNA of the CDR3 is TGTGCCAGCTCACCGTCGGACAACTGGGACGAGCAGTACTTC. It codes for CASSPSDNWDEQYF.

This clonotype showed up just a few times. The rearrangement uses TRBV6-5 and TRBJ1-1; the D is unclear. V lost 2 bases and J 4 bases, leaving 8 bases between the germline ends. Germline V gives CDR1 MNHEY, CDR2 SVGAGI. This CDR3 region has 13 residues. The CDR3 region is CASSYGPSTEAFF. In nucleotides, the CDR3 is TGTGCCAGCAGTTACGGCCCCTCCACTGAAGCTTTCTTT.

This chain joins TRBV4-1 and TRBJ1-1, with D perhaps TRBD1 (5 bases). The CDR3 covers 14 residues. Germline-derived CDR1 and CDR2 are MGHRA and YSYEKL. V was trimmed by 7 bases and J by 1 base, leaving 13 bases between them. The CDR3 nucleotides read TGCGCCAGCACTCCCGGGGGAAGGAACACTGAAGCTTTCTTT. Amino acids: CASTPGGRNTEAFF.

The chain employs TRBV19 and TRBJ1-2, with D unresolved. Germline assignment: CDR1 LNHDA and CDR2 SQIVND (reference sequence). The CDR3 totals 11 residues. V lost 8 bases, J lost 3 bases, and 7 bases lay in between. The chain's CDR3 is CASGVDYGYTF. The DNA of the CDR3 is TGTGCCAGTGGCGTCGACTATGGCTACACCTTC.

This clonotype was counted at least ten times. The chain has TRBV6-5 and TRBJ1-5; the D gene is possibly TRBD1 (5 bases). Germline assignment: CDR1 MNHEY and CDR2 SVGAGI. The CDR3 spans 16 residues. V was trimmed by 5 bases and J by 4 bases, leaving 18 bases between them. In DNA, the CDR3 is TGTGCCAGCAGTCCTACCCCTTCAGGGCTTAATCAGCCCCAGCATTTT. Amino acids: CASSPTPSGLNQPQHF.

This clonotype has only a few counts. V usage is TRBV29-1 and J usage is TRBJ2-7; no clear D. The germline V gene has CDR1 SQVTM and CDR2 ANQGSEA. The CDR3 spans 15 residues. The germline V and J ends were trimmed by 0 bases and 3 bases, with 15 bases remaining between them. DNA of the CDR3: TGCAGCGTTGAAGACGGGTCTCGCCGCGACTACGAGCAGTACTTC. It translates to CSVEDGSRRDYEQYF.

This clonotype was picked up a small number of times. This sequence joins TRBV19 and TRBJ2-1; TRBD1 matches 8 bases. The ends lost 11 bases at V and 0 bases at J; junction bases unmatched: 9. This CDR3 contains 15 residues. From germline, CDR1 is LNHDA and CDR2 SQIVND (reference sequence). CDR3 amino acids: CAVQGATGSYNEQFF. CDR3 bases: TGTGCCGTGCAGGGGGCTACGGGCTCCTACAATGAGCAGTTCTTC. Filled out from reference TRBV19 and TRBJ2-1, the complete variable domain reads DGGITQSPKYLFRKEGQNVTLSCEQNLNHDAMYWYRQDPGQGLRLIYYSQIVNDFQKGDIAEGYSVSREKKESFPLTVTSAQKNPTAFYLCAVQGATGSYNEQFFGPGTRLTVL.

This clonotype was seen a handful of times. The chain links TRBV27 to TRBJ2-3; D call uncertain. V was trimmed by 6 bases and J by 5 bases, leaving 18 bases between them. Germline V gives CDR1 MNHEY, CDR2 SMNVEV (reference sequence). The CDR3 covers 15 residues. CDR3 amino acids: CASSPNPPTGDTQYF. The CDR3 coding sequence is TGTGCCAGCAGCCCTAACCCACCGACTGGAGATACGCAGTATTTT.

There are many counts of this clonotype. This rearrangement joins TRBV7-6 to TRBJ2-3; 11 bases are a match to TRBD2. After removal of 6 bases from V and 0 bases from J, the junction contained 8 bases not matched to a gene. Looked up from germline, CDR1 is SGHVS and CDR2 is FNYEAQ. This CDR3 contains 17 residues. CDR3 protein: CASRLGLAGASTDTQYF. For the CDR3, the DNA is TGTGCCAGCAGGCTAGGACTAGCGGGCGCTAGCACAGATACGCAGTATTTT.

The chain carries TRBV12-3 or TRBV12-4 and TRBJ2-1, with 9 nucleotides matching TRBD2. The CDR3 is 15 amino acids. J lost 4 bases, V lost 10 bases, and 11 bases had no gene match. The CDR3 DNA sequence: TGTGCCACCCGACCGGGACTAGCAATTTACAATGAGCAGTTCTTC. Its protein is CATRPGLAIYNEQFF.

This clonotype was recorded a few times. The chain links TRBV5-1 to TRBJ2-5; D is unclear. The length of the CDR3 is 15 residues. Germline CDR1 and CDR2: SGHRS and YFSETQ. V lost 4 bases, J lost 1 base, and 14 bases lay in between. This CDR3 is CASSPYTSFQETQYF. The CDR3 DNA reads TGCGCCAGCAGCCCCTACACCTCTTTCCAAGAGACCCAGTACTTC.

The chain employs TRBV7-2 and TRBJ2-3, with D possibly being TRBD2 (5 bases). The CDR3 is 15 residues long. V lost 4 bases to trimming and J lost 4 bases, with 15 bases between them. Germline CDR1 and CDR2: SGHTA and FQGNSA. Here the CDR3 DNA reads TGTGCCAGCAGCTCCCGAAAGTCGGGGTCAGATACGCAGTATTTT. Translating it yields CASSSRKSGSDTQYF.

This clonotype showed up just a few times. CDR3 residues: CASSLAAKAYNEQFF. CDR3 bases: TGTGCCAGCAGCTTGGCCGCCAAGGCCTACAATGAGCAGTTCTTC. V usage is TRBV5-6 and J usage is TRBJ2-1, with D hard to call. From germline, CDR1 is SGHDT and CDR2 YYEEEE. V was clipped by 0 bases and J by 2 bases, with 9 bases between them. This CDR3 has 15 amino acids.

This chain uses TRBV3-1 with TRBJ1-1; TRBD1 matches 11 bases. The J segment lost 1 base and the V segment lost 3 bases, leaving 7 bases of the junction unmatched. The CDR3 has 17 amino acids. Germline-derived CDR1 and CDR2 are LGHDT and YNNKEL (reference sequence). The CDR3 sequence: CASSQADRGPSNTEAFF. Written as DNA, the CDR3 is TGTGCCAGCAGCCAGGCGGACAGGGGGCCTTCGAACACTGAAGCTTTCTTT.